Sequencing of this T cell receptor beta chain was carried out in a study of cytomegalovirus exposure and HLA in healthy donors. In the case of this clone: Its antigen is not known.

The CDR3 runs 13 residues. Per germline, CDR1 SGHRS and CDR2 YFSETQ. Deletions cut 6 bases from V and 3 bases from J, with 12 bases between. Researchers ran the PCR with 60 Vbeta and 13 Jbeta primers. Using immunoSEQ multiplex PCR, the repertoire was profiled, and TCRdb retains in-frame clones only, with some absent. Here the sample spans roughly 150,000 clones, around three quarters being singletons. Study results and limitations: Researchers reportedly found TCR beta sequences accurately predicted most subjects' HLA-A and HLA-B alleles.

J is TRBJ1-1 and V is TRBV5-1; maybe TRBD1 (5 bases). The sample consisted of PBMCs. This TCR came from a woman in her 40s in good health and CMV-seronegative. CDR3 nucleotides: TGCGCCAGCATGCGGGGAGGGGACACTGAAGCTTTCTTT. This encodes CASMRGGDTEAFF.